This T cell receptor beta chain was sequenced for a study of T cells in Graves' hyperthyroidism and ophthalmopathy. At least ten counts were recorded for this clonotype. Amplified TCR beta CDR3 regions derived from RNA transcripts. The primer set for the first-round RT-PCR of the TCR CDR3 was HTBI. One entry per CDR3 protein, called by TCRdb with MiXCR from the multiplex PCR reads. The sample holds about 180,000 distinct CDR3 sequences, approximately 17% seen once. Trimming shortened V by 0 bases and J by 7 bases, and 18 bases separated the two germline ends. The CDR3 runs to 16 residues. The V gene's germline CDR1 is ENHRY and CDR2 SYGVKD.

The chain joins TRBV10-3 to TRBJ1-1; D gene ambiguous. The clonotype was recovered from a woman between 50 and 59 years old with Graves' hyperthyroidism. Sample: blood. The CDR3 loop reads CAISESVTALAIEAFF. CDR3 sequence (DNA): TGTGCCATCAGTGAGTCGGTAACGGCTCTTGCTATTGAAGCTTTCTTT.